This T cell receptor beta chain was identified in a study of technical replicates of blood from a few donors. Profiling relied on immunoSEQ multiplex PCR, and the TCRdb table lists in-frame clones only, not all of them. The sample includes tens of thousands of clones, approximately 90% of them seen just once. The CDR3 is 13 residues long. Trimming removed 8 bases from V and 3 bases from J, with 13 bases in between. The germline CDR1 and CDR2 sequences are MNHEY and SMNVEV (reference sequence). The receptor was isolated from a human donor in good health. Sequenced sample: T cells isolated from PBMCs. The rearrangement joins TRBV27 to TRBJ2-5; D call uncertain. In DNA form, the CDR3 reads TGTGCCAGCGCGAGAGGTGGTAAAGAGACCCAGTACTTC. It specifies CASARGGKETQYF.